The 5 T cell receptor beta chains listed next were all sequenced from one sample in a study of blood T cell repertoires in COVID-19. This table comes from immunoSEQ multiplex PCR, and its TCRdb copy is limited to in-frame clones, with some not included. The sample lists just over 650,000 clones, about 90% occurring once. Material for sequencing was peripheral blood. The origin of the receptors is a woman aged 18-30 years with acute or convalescent COVID-19.

V is TRBV10-3 and J is TRBJ2-1; D possibly corresponds to TRBD2 (6 bases). V was trimmed by 0 bases and J by 2 bases, leaving 14 bases between them. Germline lookup yields CDR1 ENHRY and CDR2 SYGVKD. The CDR3 totals 17 residues. The CDR3 is CAISESTGDWTYNEQFF. The DNA of the CDR3 is TGTGCCATCAGTGAGTCGACGGGGGATTGGACCTACAATGAGCAGTTCTTC.

This sequence joins TRBV3-1 (or the pseudogene TRBV3-2) and TRBJ1-4; D may be TRBD1 (6 bases). CDR1 is LGHDT and CDR2 is YNNKEL in the germline V gene (reference sequence). CDR3 length equals 14 residues. V was trimmed by 3 bases and J by 1 base, leaving 6 bases between them. The CDR3 DNA is TGTGCCAGCAGCCACAGGGGAACTAATGAAAAACTGTTTTTT. Amino acid sequence: CASSHRGTNEKLFF.

V gene TRBV4-3 combines with J gene TRBJ2-3; 8 positions agree with TRBD1. Per germline, CDR1 LGHNA and CDR2 YSLEER. The CDR3 spans 17 residues. J lost 4 bases, V lost 3 bases, and 12 bases had no gene match. The CDR3 DNA is TGCGCCAGCAGCCATAACGCGGGACAGGCGGATGCAGATACGCAGTATTTT. Protein sequence: CASSHNAGQADADTQYF.

This chain uses TRBV6-1 with TRBJ2-7, with 9 bases identical to TRBD1. Germline V CDR1 and CDR2: MNHNS, SASEGT. This CDR3 spans 15 amino acids. Unmatched junction bases numbered 6, after V lost 2 bases and J lost 4 bases. DNA for the CDR3: TGTGCCAGCAGTGAATCGATGGGGACAGGGTACGAGCAGTACTTC. Encoded protein: CASSESMGTGYEQYF.

The chain is built from TRBV27 and TRBJ1-1; 7 bases match TRBD1. Germline values: CDR1 MNHEY, CDR2 SMNVEV (reference sequence). Germline trimming cut 7 bases from V and 2 bases from J; bases unmatched to any gene: 13. CDR3 length equals 16 residues. The CDR3 sequence: CASTPRGVPGNTEAFF. CDR3 sequence (DNA): TGTGCCAGCACTCCCAGGGGGGTTCCGGGAAACACTGAAGCTTTCTTT.